This TCR beta chain was recorded in a study of graft-versus-host responses after intestinal transplantation. General study results and limits: The authors found GvH clones in recipient marrow, some appearing first in ileum or blood.

As for this clone: The antigen is undetermined.

Germline V gives CDR1 SQVTM, CDR2 ANQGSEA. CDR3 length: 12 amino acids. The V gene lost 2 bases and the J gene lost 7 bases, with 8 bases spanning the gap. The assay was immunoSEQ multiplex PCR, and TCRdb's table has in-frame clones only and misses some. The table includes about 19,000 clones, around nine tenths detected once. The chain carries TRBV29-1 and TRBJ2-2; D gene ambiguous. The sequence was collected from a human patient who received an intestinal transplant, so some T cells may come from the graft donor. This material consisted of PBMCs, taken 230 to 240 days after intestinal transplant. The CDR3 is CSVETGVGELFF. CDR3 DNA: TGCAGCGTTGAAACTGGGGTCGGGGAGCTGTTTTTT.